In this sample, the clone carrying this TCR beta chain turned up a few times. These data belong to a study of blood T cell repertoires in COVID-19. Assay: immunoSEQ multiplex PCR; the TCRdb copy retains only in-frame clones and omits some. Among about 280,000 clones listed, roughly 80% were seen once. Trimming took off 7 bases at V and 5 bases at J, with 8 bases between the two ends. The CDR3 extends over 11 amino acids. Germline CDR1 and CDR2: SNHLY and FYNNEI. The chain combines TRBV2 with TRBJ2-5; no reliable D call. The sequencing input was PBMCs or T cells enriched from blood (not recorded which). This TCR was sampled from a man aged 35 to 55 who had been exposed to COVID-19. The CDR3 region is CASTFSETQYF. As DNA, the CDR3 is TGTGCCAGCACCTTTTCCGAGACCCAGTACTTC.